The rows below give T cell receptor beta chains drawn from one sample of a study of T cells in Graves' hyperthyroidism and ophthalmopathy. Via MiXCR, TCRdb re-called the multiplex PCR reads, giving one row per CDR3 protein. The repertoire holds approximately 370,000 distinct CDR3 sequences, with roughly a sixth as singletons. The sequenced sample was blood. Every receptor here comes from a woman in her twenties or thirties with Graves' hyperthyroidism that later progressed to Graves' ophthalmopathy. The conserved cysteine and the conserved F or W are not part of the CDR3 here. The listing skips clone size in some rows; elsewhere it reads once, few, many or a size class.

size,V,CDR3
many,TRBV3-1,ASSQETGAYEQY
many,TRBV5-1,ASSGQGLTDTQY
many,TRBV2,ASSDPPGALRYPNTEAF
.,TRBV7-9,ASSYGTGGRIGGGYGYT
many,TRBV27,ASSLRGGVAGELF
few,TRBV7-2,ASSLVEGVSNTEAF
many,TRBV27,ASSPIDMYYEETQY
many,TRBV7-8,ASSPRLAEETQY
.,TRBV2,ASSPLERDGEKLF
.,TRBV7-8,ASSLRGLYEQY
few,TRBV29-1,SARTGWDEQY
.,TRBV5-1,ASSTRDSGTAF
many,TRBV24-1,ATSDSGSEWDTQY
few,TRBV6-1,ASTLHDRASYNSPLH
many,TRBV27,ASSSSGTGVYEQY
few,TRBV28,ASSSVGFSGNTIY
few,TRBV29-1,SAGGTGFRTEAF
few,TRBV19,ASRLLTSGYNEQF
.,TRBV27,ASSLSLIAGEQETQY
.,TRBV2,ASSVPNRAETQY
.,TRBV27,ASSLFQGNEQY
many,TRBV27,ASSRLAELITDTQY
many,TRBV4-1,ASTRVLGEKLF
many,TRBV10-2,ASSESSSGAYNEQF
many,TRBV29-1,SVEKGSEHGYT
few,TRBV10-3,AISDPPSGGTEAF
many,TRBV28,ASSPLGTGSYGYT
.,TRBV3-1,ASSQVDYPVKETQY
many,TRBV30,AWDETEAF
.,TRBV15,ATSRGPRVEGEGETQY
.,TRBV4-1,ASSQVGESSYEQY
.,TRBV28,ASSETGTATTPLNNEQF